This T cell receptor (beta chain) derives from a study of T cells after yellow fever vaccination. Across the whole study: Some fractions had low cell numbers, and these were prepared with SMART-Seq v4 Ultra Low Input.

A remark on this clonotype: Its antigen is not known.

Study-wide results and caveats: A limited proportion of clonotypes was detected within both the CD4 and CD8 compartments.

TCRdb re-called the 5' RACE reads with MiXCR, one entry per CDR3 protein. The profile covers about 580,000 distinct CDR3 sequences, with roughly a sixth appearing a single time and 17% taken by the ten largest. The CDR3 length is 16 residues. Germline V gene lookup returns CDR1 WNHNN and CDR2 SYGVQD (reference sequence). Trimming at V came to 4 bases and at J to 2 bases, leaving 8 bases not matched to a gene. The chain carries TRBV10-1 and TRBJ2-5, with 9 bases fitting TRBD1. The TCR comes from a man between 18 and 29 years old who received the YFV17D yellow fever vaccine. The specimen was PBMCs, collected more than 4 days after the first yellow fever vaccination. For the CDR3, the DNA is TGCGCCAGCAGTGCTGTAGGACAGGGGTCACAAGAGACCCAGTACTTC. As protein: CASSAVGQGSQETQYF.